These 26 T cell receptor beta chains came from one sample sequenced in a study of blood T cell repertoires in COVID-19. Assay used: immunoSEQ multiplex PCR; TCRdb lists only in-frame clones, some missing. The sample holds about 18,000 clones, over 75% seen once. Sequencing used peripheral blood. The receptors were gathered from a man aged 35 to 55 with active COVID-19.

The chain has TRBV29-1 and TRBJ2-5, with a tentative D call TRBD1 (6 bases). The CDR3 runs 13 residues. Germline-derived CDR1 and CDR2 are SQVTM and ANQGSEA. Trimming left V 4 bases short and J 1 base short, with 10 bases between. CDR3: CSVGNRVQETQYF. CDR3 DNA: TGCAGCGTTGGTAACAGGGTCCAAGAGACCCAGTACTTC.

This chain uses TRBV2 with TRBJ1-1, with unresolved D. Trimming took off 4 bases at V and 7 bases at J, with 13 bases between the two ends. This CDR3 contains 13 residues. The V gene's germline CDR1 is SNHLY and CDR2 FYNNEI. The CDR3 region is CASSVGRGGEAFF. CDR3 sequence (DNA): TGTGCCAGCAGTGTAGGGCGGGGAGGTGAAGCTTTCTTT.

The table lists this clone with a count of one. The chain is built from TRBV21-1 and TRBJ2-7; the table's D call of TRBD1 was not tested on the DNA. TRBV21-1 is a pseudogene segment. The CDR3 is made up of 13 amino acids. This CDR3 reads CASSNRGRDEQYF. The CDR3 DNA follows: TGTGCCAGCAGCAACAGGGGGCGCGACGAGCAGTACTTC.

This rearrangement joins TRBV9 to TRBJ2-2; 8 bases are shared with TRBD1. Trimming at V came to 0 bases and at J to 5 bases, leaving 3 bases not matched to a gene. The CDR3 spans 15 residues. Germline loops: CDR1 SGDLS, CDR2 YYNGEE. Here the CDR3 reads CASSVETGGTGELFF. The CDR3 DNA reads TGTGCCAGCAGCGTAGAAACAGGGGGGACCGGGGAGCTGTTTTTT.

The CDR3 bases are TGCGCCAGCAGCTTGGCGTCGGGAATCAATCAGCCCCAGCATTTT. Amino acids: CASSLASGINQPQHF. V and J are TRBV5-1 and TRBJ1-5; D is undetermined. The CDR3 runs 15 residues. Looked up from germline, CDR1 is SGHRS and CDR2 is YFSETQ. V gave up 0 bases and J gave up 3 bases, with 10 bases separating them.

CDR3 DNA: TGCGCCAGCAGTAGGACAGGGGGAAACACCGGGGAGCTGTTTTTT. This sequence encodes CASSRTGGNTGELFF. J is TRBJ2-2 and V is TRBV5-1, with 10 bases matching TRBD1. Germline V CDR1 and CDR2: SGHRS, YFSETQ. V gave up 5 bases and J gave up 2 bases; unmatched junction bases: 3. The CDR3 is 15 residues long. The full variable domain, with the rest looked up from reference TRBV5-1 and TRBJ2-2, is KAGVTQTPRYLIKTRGQQVTLSCSPISGHRSVSWYQQTPGQGLQFLFEYFSETQRNKGNFPGRFSGRQFSNSRSEMNVSTLELGDSALYLCASSRTGGNTGELFFGEGSRLTVL.

This clone appeared a few times. This chain uses TRBV11-2 with TRBJ2-7; 12 bases line up with TRBD2. The germline CDR1 and CDR2 sequences are SGHAT and FQNNGV. The CDR3 spans 14 residues. V lost 5 bases and J lost 6; bases outside the gene matches: 5. The CDR3 DNA follows: TGTGCCAGCAGCCATCTAGCGGGAGGGCCCGAGCAGTACTTC. It specifies CASSHLAGGPEQYF. Variable domain in full (rest from reference TRBV11-2 and TRBJ2-7): EAGVAQSPRYKIIEKRQSVAFWCNPISGHATLYWYQQILGQGPKLLIQFQNNGVVDDSQLPKDRFSAERLKGVDSTLKIQPAKLEDSAVYLCASSHLAGGPEQYFGPGTRLTVT.

The chain joins TRBV12-3 or TRBV12-4 to TRBJ1-1, with a possible D match to TRBD1 (6 bases). The CDR3 is 12 amino acids. Trimming cost V 5 bases and J 10 bases, with 14 bases left between them. Here the CDR3 DNA reads TGTGCCAGCAGTCAACCAGGGGTAGCAGCTTTCTTT. It translates to CASSQPGVAAFF.

This chain joins TRBV5-4 and TRBJ1-4; D might be TRBD1 (5 bases). Germline lookup yields CDR1 SGHNT and CDR2 YYREEE (reference sequence). V lost 2 bases to trimming and J lost 0 bases, with 5 bases between them. CDR3 length equals 14 residues. The CDR3 sequence is CASSLQATNEKLFF. The CDR3 bases are TGTGCCAGCAGCTTACAGGCAACTAATGAAAAACTGTTTTTT.

The CDR3 reads CASSSRDRVLVFYGYTF. CDR3 in DNA: TGTGCCAGCAGTTCGAGAGACAGGGTTCTTGTTTTTTATGGCTACACCTTC. V usage is TRBV11-2 and J usage is TRBJ1-2; 7 bases are a match to TRBD1. Unmatched junction bases numbered 18, after V lost 6 bases and J lost 5 bases. CDR3 size: 17 residues. Germline V lookup: CDR1 SGHAT, CDR2 FQNNGV.

V gene TRBV5-1 combines with J gene TRBJ1-5, with 7 bases matching TRBD1. V gave up 4 bases and J gave up 2 bases; unmatched junction bases: 6. Germline CDR1 SGHRS, CDR2 YFSETQ. The CDR3 sequence is 15 residues long. The CDR3 region is CASSLGQSRNQPQHF. CDR3 DNA: TGCGCCAGCAGCCTGGGACAGTCGCGCAATCAGCCCCAGCATTTT.

The chain links TRBV24-1 to TRBJ1-2; 8 bases match TRBD1. CDR1 and CDR2 (germline): KGHDR, SFDVKD. The V segment lost 5 bases and the J segment 7 bases; nucleotides outside the gene matches: 14. This CDR3 spans 16 amino acids. CDR3 DNA: TGTGCCACCAGTGGGAGACAGGGGTCACCACTCCCTGGCTACACCTTC. Translating gives CATSGRQGSPLPGYTF.

This chain links TRBV5-1 with TRBJ2-3; tentative D call: TRBD1 (6 bases). V was pared by 0 bases and J by 3 bases, with 23 bases between. This CDR3 comprises 19 residues. Germline V CDR1 and CDR2: SGHRS, YFSETQ. The chain's CDR3 is CASSLGLVARGSVTDTQYF. The CDR3 DNA reads as TGCGCCAGCAGCTTGGGTTTAGTGGCCAGGGGCAGCGTTACAGATACGCAGTATTTT.

This clone was detected only once. This rearrangement joins TRBV30 to TRBJ1-4, with 7 bases lining up with TRBD1. V trimming: 2 bases; J trimming: 0 bases; junction bases outside the gene matches: 3. The CDR3 extends over 15 amino acids. Germline V lookup: CDR1 GTSNPN, CDR2 SVGIG (reference sequence). The CDR3 region has the DNA TGTGCCTGGAGTTCAGACAGGGCAACTAATGAAAAACTGTTTTTT. As protein: CAWSSDRATNEKLFF. Full variable domain (rest looked up from reference TRBV30 and TRBJ1-4): SQTIHQWPATLVQPVGSPLSLECTVEGTSNPNLYWYRQAAGRGLQLLFYSVGIGQISSEVPQNLSASRPQDRQFILSSKKLLLSDSGFYLCAWSSDRATNEKLFFGSGTQLSVL.

This clone was found a few times. V gene TRBV4-1 combines with J gene TRBJ1-3, with D possibly being TRBD1 (6 bases). This CDR3 contains 15 residues. CDR1 and CDR2 from the germline V gene are MGHRA and YSYEKL. V was shortened by 2 bases and J by 3 bases, with 11 bases between the two germline ends. CDR3 DNA sequence: TGCGCCAGCAGCCAAAATACAGGGAATGGAAACACCATATATTTT. This gives the protein CASSQNTGNGNTIYF.

V and J are TRBV5-5 and TRBJ2-3, with D possibly TRBD1 on 5 matching bases. CDR3 length: 14 residues. V gave up 2 bases and J gave up 5 bases, with 12 bases separating them. CDR1 SGHKS and CDR2 YYEKEE come from the germline V gene (reference sequence). The CDR3 spells CASSFRQLRDTQYF. CDR3 nucleotide sequence: TGTGCCAGCAGCTTCAGACAGCTACGAGATACGCAGTATTTT.

A few counts support this clone. The chain recombines TRBV7-6 with TRBJ2-5; possible D gene TRBD1, 6 bases. The CDR3 contains 14 residues. Trimming took off 4 bases at V and 5 bases at J, with 14 bases between the two ends. Per germline, CDR1 SGHVS and CDR2 FNYEAQ. CDR3 loop: CASSYLGALETQYF. CDR3 DNA sequence: TGTGCCAGCAGCTACCTGGGGGCTTTGGAGACCCAGTACTTC.

This sequence joins TRBV5-1 and TRBJ1-3; D is unresolved. The germline V gene has CDR1 SGHRS and CDR2 YFSETQ. The CDR3 totals 13 residues. Trimming pared 3 bases from V and 0 bases from J, leaving 4 bases between. The CDR3 region has the DNA TGCGCCAGCAGCTATAGCTCTGGAAACACCATATATTTT. As protein: CASSYSSGNTIYF.

This chain connects TRBV3-1 (or the pseudogene TRBV3-2) to TRBJ2-7, with 8 bases identical to TRBD2. V was clipped by 3 bases and J by 6 bases; unmatched bases: 16. This CDR3 comprises 17 residues. Germline CDR1 is LGHDT and CDR2 is YNNKEL (reference sequence). Here the CDR3 DNA reads TGTGCCAGCAGCCAGTCCCGCAGGCTTACTAGCGGACCCGAGCAGTACTTC. Amino acids: CASSQSRRLTSGPEQYF.

The V and J genes are TRBV5-1 and TRBJ2-3; 8 nucleotides match TRBD2. The germline V gene encodes CDR1 SGHRS and CDR2 YFSETQ. V was clipped by 2 bases and J by 2 bases; unmatched bases: 7. The CDR3 is 16 residues long. The CDR3 DNA sequence: TGCGCCAGCAGCTTTACTAGCGGCAGTACCACAGATACGCAGTATTTT. This encodes CASSFTSGSTTDTQYF.

A word on this clone: The sample carries other DNA sequences with the same CDR3. As DNA, the CDR3 is TGTGCCAGCAGCGCTAGCGGGAAATTAGATACGCAGTATTTT. Its protein product is CASSASGKLDTQYF. This chain joins TRBV9 and TRBJ2-3; 9 nucleotides agree with TRBD2. The CDR3 is 14 amino acids. V dropped 3 bases and J dropped 5; count of bases not matched to a gene: 4. Germline loops: CDR1 SGDLS, CDR2 YYNGEE.

The chain couples TRBV19 to TRBJ2-7, with TRBD1 matching 8 bases. J lost 0 bases, V lost 5 bases, and 12 bases had no gene match. Germline CDR1 LNHDA, CDR2 SQIVND (reference sequence). This CDR3 has 17 residues. The CDR3 protein is CASSGQGYGRSSYEQYF. CDR3 DNA: TGTGCCAGTAGTGGACAGGGCTACGGACGAAGCTCCTACGAGCAGTACTTC.

The chain is built from TRBV6-4 and TRBJ1-2; the D gene is possibly TRBD1 (5 bases). This CDR3 has 13 amino acids. Trimming took off 6 bases at V and 5 bases at J, with 13 bases between the two ends. The V gene's germline CDR1 is MRHNA and CDR2 SNTAGT. CDR3 in amino acids: CASRGGADYGYTF. The CDR3, as DNA: TGTGCCAGCAGGGGGGGTGCGGATTATGGCTACACCTTC.

The V call is TRBV7-6, the J call TRBJ2-5; D might be TRBD1 (6 bases). From germline, CDR1 is SGHVS and CDR2 FNYEAQ. CDR3 size: 16 residues. The germline V and J ends were trimmed by 5 bases and 1 base, with 17 bases remaining between them. CDR3 protein: CASSPGELGGQETQYF. As DNA, the CDR3 is TGTGCCAGCAGCCCTGGGGAACTAGGGGGCCAAGAGACCCAGTACTTC.

This clone has only a few counts. This chain connects TRBV27 to TRBJ1-5; the D is unclear. CDR1 MNHEY and CDR2 SMNVEV come from the germline V gene (reference sequence). CDR3 length: 14 amino acids. The ends were cut back, 2 bases at V and 4 bases at J, with 9 bases in the middle. In nucleotides, the CDR3 is TGTGCCAGCAGTTTACGGGGAGGTAATCAGCCCCAGCATTTT. As protein: CASSLRGGNQPQHF.

The V call is TRBV2, the J call TRBJ1-1; 11 nucleotides line up with TRBD1. Germline CDR1 and CDR2: SNHLY and FYNNEI. This CDR3 has 12 residues. V shed 6 bases and J 6 bases; nucleotides not matched to a gene: 0. CDR3 nucleotide sequence: TGTGCCAGCAGGGACAGGGGGCCTGAAGCTTTCTTT. This encodes CASRDRGPEAFF.